Following are 24 T cell receptor beta chains from one sample sequenced in a study of pediatric ulcerative colitis. TCRdb's table, derived via immunoSEQ multiplex PCR, lists solely in-frame clones and lacks some. There are around 18,000 clones in the sample; less than 85% occur only once, and approximately 7% lies in the top ten. During colonoscopy, one to two rectal pinch biopsies were collected. Sequences were obtained from gut tissue. The receptors derive from a boy under 18 with moderate ulcerative colitis.

The chain carries TRBV4-1 and TRBJ1-2; D not certain. V was cut by 2 bases and J by 2 bases, with 18 bases left in between. CDR3 length equals 17 residues. CDR1 is MGHRA, CDR2 YSYEKL, per germline. The CDR3 region has the DNA TGCGCCAGCAGCCAAATGGAGAACCTGCTGTCCAACTATGGCTACACCTTC. Encoded protein: CASSQMENLLSNYGYTF.

The chain couples TRBV19 to TRBJ2-1, with D perhaps assigned TRBD1 or TRBD2 (6 bases each). CDR3 length: 15 amino acids. Germline assignment: CDR1 LNHDA and CDR2 SQIVND (reference sequence). The V end was cut by 3 bases, the J end by 2 bases, with 11 bases between. The CDR3 coding sequence is TGTGCCAGTAGTATGTGGGGGGCCCCCTACAATGAGCAGTTCTTC. Translated: CASSMWGAPYNEQFF. The whole variable domain, remainder taken from reference TRBV19 and TRBJ2-1, is DGGITQSPKYLFRKEGQNVTLSCEQNLNHDAMYWYRQDPGQGLRLIYYSQIVNDFQKGDIAEGYSVSREKKESFPLTVTSAQKNPTAFYLCASSMWGAPYNEQFFGPGTRLTVL.

The rearrangement links TRBV11-2 to TRBJ1-2; the match to TRBD1 covers 7 bases. This CDR3 has 15 residues. With V trimmed by 5 bases and J by 2 bases, 8 bases remained unmatched. The germline CDR1 and CDR2 sequences are SGHAT and FQNNGV. CDR3 bases: TGTGCCAGCAGCCCCCCAGGGGGACTAAACTATGGCTACACCTTC. It encodes CASSPPGGLNYGYTF.

The V and J genes are TRBV7-2 and TRBJ2-1; D may be TRBD2 (6 bases). Trimming took off 4 bases at V and 5 bases at J, with 15 bases between the two ends. Per germline, CDR1 SGHTA and CDR2 FQGNSA. The CDR3 runs 15 residues. CDR3 residues: CASSSRLGKNNEQFF. The CDR3 nucleotides read TGTGCCAGCAGCTCCAGACTAGGGAAAAACAATGAGCAGTTCTTC.

The chain uses TRBV6-5 and TRBJ2-5, with no clear D. V lost 0 bases to trimming and J lost 5 bases, with 10 bases between them. Germline CDR1 is MNHEY and CDR2 is SVGAGI. The CDR3 is made up of 14 amino acids. CDR3 sequence: CASSYSLAGETQYF. As DNA, the CDR3 is TGTGCCAGCAGTTACTCGTTAGCCGGGGAGACCCAGTACTTC.

The table lists this clone with a count of one. The chain carries TRBV5-6 and TRBJ1-2; D remains unclear. The CDR3 loop spans 12 amino acids. V was clipped by 0 bases and J by 5 bases, with 5 bases between them. Per the germline V gene, CDR1 is SGHDT and CDR2 is YYEEEE. The CDR3 DNA follows: TGTGCCAGCAGCTTGGGTTCGTATGGCTACACCTTC. Protein sequence: CASSLGSYGYTF.

This clone was picked up one time. The genes are TRBV7-9 and TRBJ2-7, with D tentatively TRBD1 or TRBD2 (6 bases each). Germline CDR1 reads SEHNR; CDR2 reads FQNEAQ (reference sequence). V gave up 7 bases and J gave up 6 bases, with 13 bases separating them. The CDR3 is 12 amino acids. The CDR3 DNA is TGTGCCAGCACCTCAGGGGAGGCCGAGCAGTACTTC. It is translated as CASTSGEAEQYF.

The chain is built from TRBV19 and TRBJ2-5, with D perhaps matching TRBD2 (5 bases). The germline gives CDR1 LNHDA, CDR2 SQIVND (reference sequence). The CDR3 extends over 15 amino acids. V lost 3 bases and J 2 bases, leaving 13 bases between the germline ends. The CDR3 DNA reads TGTGCCAGTAGTATGGCTACTAGGGTGCAAGAGACCCAGTACTTC. Its protein product is CASSMATRVQETQYF.

This clone occurred a few times. The chain joins TRBV20-1 to TRBJ1-1; no firm D call. The V and J ends lost 6 bases and 4 bases respectively, with 9 bases between them. In germline, CDR1 is DFQATT, CDR2 SNEGSKA (reference sequence). This CDR3 is built from 11 residues. The CDR3: CSAEGSTEAFF. CDR3 DNA sequence: TGCAGTGCCGAGGGTAGCACTGAAGCTTTCTTT.

This sequence joins TRBV6-5 and TRBJ2-7; D may be TRBD2 (5 bases). The germline gives CDR1 MNHEY, CDR2 SVGAGI. Between the trimmed V and J ends, which lost 4 bases and 0 bases, there was a span of 13 bases. CDR3 size: 15 residues. Here the CDR3 DNA reads TGTGCCAGCAGTTTAGAGAGCGGCAGCTCCTACGAGCAGTACTTC. Protein product: CASSLESGSSYEQYF.

The chain couples TRBV5-1 to TRBJ2-2; no clear D gene. Germline assignment: CDR1 SGHRS and CDR2 YFSETQ. The CDR3 spans 13 residues. V gave up 4 bases and J gave up 6 bases, with 10 bases separating them. The DNA of the CDR3 is TGCGCCAGCAGCGTTCCTCCGGCCGGGGAGCTGTTTTTT. It codes for CASSVPPAGELFF.

This chain links TRBV19 with TRBJ2-1; 8 bases align to TRBD2. CDR3 length: 17 residues. CDR1 is LNHDA, CDR2 SQIVND, per germline (reference sequence). The junction had 8 bases not matched to a gene; V was cut back by 0 bases and J by 4 bases. This chain's CDR3 is CASSIDLDSGAYNEQFF. For the CDR3, the DNA is TGTGCCAGTAGTATAGATCTGGATAGCGGGGCTTACAATGAGCAGTTCTTC.

The chain recombines TRBV20-1 with TRBJ2-7; D unresolved. The CDR3 consists of 11 residues. Trimming cost V 3 bases and J 5 bases, with 8 bases left between them. Germline-derived CDR1 and CDR2 are DFQATT and SNEGSKA (reference sequence). The DNA for the CDR3 is TGCAGTGCTAGGGCTGGCGACGAGCAGTACTTC. This gives the protein CSARAGDEQYF.

In its sample, this clone was seen once. The genes are TRBV23-1 and TRBJ1-3; D is uncertain. TRBV23-1 is placed among ORFs of uncertain function. Deletions cut 1 base from V and 4 bases from J, with 2 bases between. The CDR3 runs to 12 residues. In DNA form, the CDR3 reads TGCGCCAGCAGTCAATGGGGAAACACCATATATTTT. Protein product: CASSQWGNTIYF.

The table lists this clone with a count of one. The junction and the germline gene differ at one end; a read error may be behind it. This chain connects TRBV9 to TRBJ2-5; D is undetermined. The CDR3 sequence is 13 residues long. Germline V gene sequence: CDR1 SGDLS, CDR2 YYNGEE. The CDR3 reads CASSRGFQEAQYF. The CDR3 nucleotides read TGTGCCAGCAGCCGTGGATTCCAAGAGGCCCAGTACTTC.

This chain connects TRBV2 to TRBJ1-5; D gene unclear. V lost 6 bases and J lost 2, with 14 bases in between. CDR1 and CDR2 (germline): SNHLY, FYNNEI. The CDR3 covers 15 residues. CDR3 in DNA: TGTGCCAGCAGCTGGAGTTTACCCGGCAATCAGCCCCAGCATTTT. This encodes CASSWSLPGNQPQHF.

The V call is TRBV9, the J call TRBJ1-5; D may be TRBD1 (6 bases). Trimming removed 2 bases from V and 3 bases from J, with 9 bases in between. Germline assignment: CDR1 SGDLS and CDR2 YYNGEE. CDR3 length: 14 amino acids. The CDR3 bases are TGTGCCAGCAGCGTTGGGGACACCAATCAGCCCCAGCATTTT. Translation gives CASSVGDTNQPQHF.

The chain is built from TRBV7-2 and TRBJ1-3; D call uncertain. This CDR3 is built from 14 residues. Deletions cut 6 bases from V and 4 bases from J, with 13 bases between. Germline V gives CDR1 SGHTA, CDR2 FQGNSA. The chain's CDR3 is CASSSDSKGNTIYF. CDR3 DNA sequence: TGTGCCAGCAGTTCGGACTCCAAAGGAAACACCATATATTTT.

V and J are TRBV7-3 and TRBJ2-1; 7 nucleotides align to TRBD2. The ends lost 3 bases at V and 7 bases at J; junction bases unmatched: 3. In germline, CDR1 is SGHTA, CDR2 FQGTGA. The CDR3 is 13 residues long. CDR3 in DNA: TGTGCCAGCAGCTTGACTAGCCTTAATGAGCAGTTCTTC. Protein sequence: CASSLTSLNEQFF.

The V gene is TRBV7-6, the J gene TRBJ2-7, with a weak D call TRBD1 (6 bases). The ends were cut back, 0 bases at V and 4 bases at J, with 10 bases in the middle. CDR1 and CDR2 from the germline V gene are SGHVS and FNYEAQ. CDR3 length equals 14 residues. Written as DNA, the CDR3 is TGTGCCAGCAGCTTAGCGGGACAACCATACGAGCAGTACTTC. This codes for CASSLAGQPYEQYF.

The gene calls are TRBV19 and TRBJ1-2; D gene unclear. V was pared by 3 bases and J by 4 bases, with 15 bases between. CDR1 and CDR2 from the germline V gene are LNHDA and SQIVND (reference sequence). The CDR3 spans 15 residues. CDR3 sequence: CASSISSGRVYGYTF. The CDR3, as DNA: TGTGCCAGTAGTATTTCTTCGGGGAGAGTCTATGGCTACACCTTC.

This chain links TRBV27 with TRBJ1-4; D is ambiguous. The germline V gene encodes CDR1 MNHEY and CDR2 SMNVEV (reference sequence). The CDR3 is made up of 13 amino acids. The V and J ends lost 3 bases and 8 bases respectively, with 10 bases between them. CDR3 bases: TGTGCCAGCAGTTTGCGGGTAGGGGAAAAACTGTTTTTT. Its protein is CASSLRVGEKLFF. The variable domain in full, completed from reference TRBV27 and TRBJ1-4, reads EAQVTQNPRYLITVTGKKLTVTCSQNMNHEYMSWYRQDPGLGLRQIYYSMNVEVTDKGDVPEGYKVSRKEKRNFPLILESPSPNQTSLYFCASSLRVGEKLFFGSGTQLSVL.

The chain carries TRBV18 and TRBJ1-5, with unresolved D. This CDR3 is 15 amino acids long. Trimming cost V 2 bases and J 4 bases, with 12 bases left between them. In germline, CDR1 is KGHSH, CDR2 LQKENI. Written as DNA, the CDR3 is TGTGCCAGCTCACCAATGGCGAGGATAAATCAGCCCCAGCATTTT. Amino acids: CASSPMARINQPQHF. The full variable domain, its missing parts supplied by reference TRBV18 and TRBJ1-5, is NAGVMQNPRHLVRRRGQEARLRCSPMKGHSHVYWYRQLPEEGLKFMVYLQKENIIDESGMPKERFSAEFPKEGPSILRIQQVVRGDSAAYFCASSPMARINQPQHFGDGTRLSIL.

The CDR3 here is CASSSARNTEAFF. The CDR3 nucleotides read TGTGCCAGCAGCTCGGCCCGGAACACTGAAGCTTTCTTT. This sequence joins TRBV11-2 and TRBJ1-1; no firm D call. Germline-derived CDR1 and CDR2 are SGHAT and FQNNGV. The V and J ends lost 4 bases and 1 base respectively, with 7 bases between them. This CDR3 comprises 13 residues.